Included here is one TCR beta chain sequence, with context. Its antigen is as yet unknown. With 60 Vbeta and 13 Jbeta primers, the PCR was carried out. The method was immunoSEQ multiplex PCR; TCRdb's version includes in-frame clones alone and lacks a portion of them. Of tens of thousands of clones listed, around 79% are singletons. The data were taken from a study of cytomegalovirus exposure and HLA in healthy donors. Study-wide points: In vitro testing confirmed a few CMV-associated chains as specific for CMV antigens.

The CDR3 length is 13 residues. Trimming removed 6 bases from V and 5 bases from J; junction bases left unmatched: 5. Per the germline V gene, CDR1 is SNHLY and CDR2 is FYNNEI. The receptor was derived from a female donor in good health and CMV-seronegative. Sequenced: PBMCs. The J gene is TRBJ2-7, the V gene TRBV2, with 9 positions matching TRBD1. CDR3 sequence reads: CASRGRDRDEQYF. CDR3 DNA sequence: TGTGCCAGCAGGGGTAGGGACAGGGACGAGCAGTACTTC.